The 32 T cell receptor beta chains below come from one sample, sequenced in a study of CD8+ T cells in alopecia areata. Specified treatment: oral pan-JAK inhibitor, 5-10 mg twice daily. cDNA prepared by RNA extraction and subsequent reverse transcription served as the template for sequencing. Profiling relied on immunoSEQ multiplex PCR, and the TCRdb table lists in-frame clones only, not all of them. The sample has 180,000 or so clones, roughly 58% seen once. The input for sequencing was CD4+ T cells sorted from blood, taken at approximately week 60, from a patient treated with tofacitinib. The receptors were sampled from a human donor with alopecia areata.

The chain is built from TRBV6-5 and TRBJ2-1, with 9 bases that match TRBD2. The CDR3 has 15 amino acids. Trimming at V came to 7 bases and at J to 9 bases, leaving 13 bases not matched to a gene. Germline assignment: CDR1 MNHEY and CDR2 SVGAGI. For the CDR3, the DNA is TGTGCCAGCACCATACCGGGGCTAGCGGGGTCTGAGCAGTTCTTC. This translates into CASTIPGLAGSEQFF.

V gene TRBV29-1 combines with J gene TRBJ2-1, with TRBD1 as a possible D gene (6 bases). The CDR3 runs 17 residues. Trimming took 6 bases from V and 0 from J, leaving 21 bases between them. Germline V gives CDR1 SQVTM, CDR2 ANQGSEA. The CDR3 DNA reads as TGCAGCGTCCCGAAGGAGACAGGTTTGAGCTCCTACAATGAGCAGTTCTTC. It codes for CSVPKETGLSSYNEQFF.

This chain connects TRBV9 to TRBJ2-3, with 9 bases fitting TRBD2. The CDR3 has 15 amino acids. V shed 4 bases and J 3 bases; nucleotides not matched to a gene: 6. The V gene's germline CDR1 is SGDLS and CDR2 YYNGEE. The CDR3 DNA reads as TGTGCCAGCAGCTTCCGCGGGGGGGCGACAGATACGCAGTATTTT. Translating it yields CASSFRGGATDTQYF.

This chain uses TRBV4-2 with TRBJ2-5; 7 bases are a match to TRBD2. From germline, CDR1 is LGHNA and CDR2 YNFKEQ. CDR3 length: 15 residues. Germline trimming cut 1 base from V and 5 bases from J; bases unmatched to any gene: 7. CDR3 region: CASSQAGLPSETQYF. The CDR3 nucleotides read TGTGCCAGCAGCCAAGCGGGACTACCCTCTGAGACCCAGTACTTC.

V usage is TRBV5-6 and J usage is TRBJ1-2, with 7 bases lining up with TRBD1. Looked up from germline, CDR1 is SGHDT and CDR2 is YYEEEE. J lost 7 bases, V lost 4 bases, and 13 bases had no gene match. The CDR3 spans 15 residues. In DNA, the CDR3 is TGTGCCAGCAGCATACAGACAGGGAGCTCCTCTGGCTACACCTTC. This gives the protein CASSIQTGSSSGYTF.

This clone was observed a few times. V gene TRBV9 combines with J gene TRBJ2-5; perhaps TRBD2 as D (5 bases). V dropped 0 bases and J dropped 4 bases, with 10 bases sitting between them. In germline, CDR1 is SGDLS, CDR2 YYNGEE. The CDR3 consists of 14 residues. CDR3 bases: TGTGCCAGCAGCGTAGTAAGCGAGGGAGAGACCCAGTACTTC. Translating it yields CASSVVSEGETQYF.

The chain carries TRBV7-2 and TRBJ2-5; the D is unclear. CDR1 and CDR2 (germline): SGHTA, FQGNSA. Trimming cost V 1 base and J 6 bases, with 3 bases left between them. This CDR3 is built from 11 residues. The CDR3 sequence is CASSLVQTQYF. The DNA of the CDR3 is TGTGCCAGCAGCTTAGTTCAGACCCAGTACTTC.

The chain links TRBV6-6 to TRBJ2-1; D ambiguous. V was shortened by 0 bases and J by 6 bases, with 6 bases between the two germline ends. The CDR3 runs 13 residues. The germline V gene has CDR1 MNHNY and CDR2 SVGAGI (reference sequence). The CDR3 DNA sequence: TGTGCCAGCAGTTACTCGGGATTCAATGAGCAGTTCTTC. Encoded protein: CASSYSGFNEQFF.

The rearrangement uses TRBV30 and TRBJ1-6; no clear D gene. V gave up 3 bases and J gave up 0 bases, with 9 bases separating them. This CDR3 contains 15 residues. Germline CDR1 GTSNPN, CDR2 SVGIG (reference sequence). DNA for the CDR3: TGTGCCTGGAGAGGTGATTTCTCCTATAATTCACCCCTCCACTTT. Translated, it gives CAWRGDFSYNSPLHF.

The chain joins TRBV5-6 to TRBJ2-5; 9 bases line up with TRBD1. The CDR3 loop spans 14 amino acids. Losses at the gene ends were 3 bases for V and 1 base for J; bases not matched to a gene: 1. Germline V lookup: CDR1 SGHDT, CDR2 YYEEEE. The CDR3 region is CASSSGQGQETQYF. CDR3 DNA: TGTGCCAGCAGCTCGGGACAGGGCCAAGAGACCCAGTACTTC.

The rearrangement uses TRBV25-1 and TRBJ1-1, with D possibly matching TRBD1 (5 bases). This CDR3 is 12 amino acids long. The V gene lost 1 base and the J gene lost 11 bases, with 11 bases spanning the gap. CDR1 and CDR2 from the germline V gene are MGHDK and SYGVNS. CDR3 sequence reads: CASSESRGKAFF. The CDR3 nucleotides read TGTGCCAGCAGTGAATCTAGGGGTAAGGCTTTCTTT.

The gene calls are TRBV20-1 and TRBJ2-7; D is unclear. V lost 2 bases and J lost 4, with 6 bases in between. Germline CDR1 is DFQATT and CDR2 is SNEGSKA (reference sequence). The CDR3 has 11 residues. The CDR3 spells CSARIQYEQYF. The CDR3 DNA is TGCAGTGCTAGAATCCAATACGAGCAGTACTTC.

The J gene is TRBJ2-3, the V gene TRBV9, with D unclear. CDR1 SGDLS and CDR2 YYNGEE come from the germline V gene. The CDR3 contains 13 residues. Trimming pared 0 bases from V and 2 bases from J, leaving 4 bases between. The CDR3 region has the DNA TGTGCCAGCAGCGTAGACGCCACAGATACGCAGTATTTT. Its translation is CASSVDATDTQYF.

Here the CDR3 reads CATSRDPAQDGYTF. The CDR3 DNA reads as TGTGCCACCAGCAGAGATCCGGCGCAAGACGGCTACACCTTC. The rearrangement links TRBV15 to TRBJ1-2; D gene unclear. CDR3 length: 14 amino acids. Trimming cost V 0 bases and J 8 bases, with 13 bases left between them. Germline values: CDR1 LNHNV, CDR2 YYDKDF (reference sequence).

At least ten counts were recorded for this clone. This chain connects TRBV27 to TRBJ2-3, with 7 nucleotides matching TRBD2. CDR1 is MNHEY, CDR2 SMNVEV, per germline (reference sequence). Unmatched junction bases numbered 4, after V lost 7 bases and J lost 0 bases. The CDR3 has 14 residues. The CDR3 nucleotides read TGTGCCAGCACTTGGGGGGGGAGCACAGATACGCAGTATTTT. Protein: CASTWGGSTDTQYF.

In its sample, this clone was seen a few times. The chain combines TRBV29-1 with TRBJ2-7, with 9 nucleotides matching TRBD1. V lost 5 bases and J lost 2; bases outside the gene matches: 7. The germline gives CDR1 SQVTM, CDR2 ANQGSEA. The CDR3 is 14 amino acids. The CDR3 reads CSVQQGAAAYEQYF. The DNA for the CDR3 is TGCAGCGTTCAACAGGGGGCCGCCGCCTACGAGCAGTACTTC.

V gene TRBV29-1 combines with J gene TRBJ2-5, with D unresolved. Germline V gene sequence: CDR1 SQVTM, CDR2 ANQGSEA. This CDR3 has 13 amino acids. Trimming took off 4 bases at V and 5 bases at J, with 14 bases between the two ends. The CDR3 DNA is TGCAGCGTTGTTGCTGGCATAGGGGAGACCCAGTACTTC. It translates to CSVVAGIGETQYF.

The chain is built from TRBV6-1 and TRBJ2-7; D call uncertain. Trimming removed 0 bases at V and 2 bases at J, with 14 bases between. The CDR3 extends over 16 amino acids. Per germline, CDR1 MNHNS and CDR2 SASEGT. The CDR3 reads CASSEAPPPRPYEQYF. The CDR3 DNA sequence: TGTGCCAGCAGTGAAGCGCCCCCTCCTCGGCCCTACGAGCAGTACTTC.

The chain joins TRBV30 to TRBJ1-2; 12 nucleotides line up with TRBD1. V dropped 2 bases and J dropped 5; count of bases not matched to a gene: 6. The germline V gene encodes CDR1 GTSNPN and CDR2 SVGIG (reference sequence). There are 15 residues in the CDR3. The CDR3 protein is CAWSPRGQGAYGYTF. DNA of the CDR3: TGTGCCTGGAGTCCTCGGGGACAGGGGGCATATGGCTACACCTTC.

J is TRBJ1-1 and V is TRBV19; D unresolved. This CDR3 is built from 13 residues. From germline, CDR1 is LNHDA and CDR2 SQIVND (reference sequence). V lost 4 bases, J lost 5 bases, and 11 bases lay in between. CDR3 sequence reads: CASSTPLGTEAFF. The CDR3 DNA follows: TGTGCCAGTAGTACACCCCTGGGAACTGAAGCTTTCTTT.

V gene TRBV7-2 combines with J gene TRBJ1-2; the match to TRBD1 covers 9 bases. This CDR3 spans 14 amino acids. The germline gives CDR1 SGHTA, CDR2 FQGNSA. V lost 0 bases, J lost 8 bases, and 4 bases stayed unmatched. The CDR3 reads CASSLAQGARGYTF. The CDR3 DNA sequence: TGTGCCAGCAGCTTAGCACAGGGGGCGCGCGGCTACACCTTC.

The V call is TRBV4-1, the J call TRBJ1-4, with D hard to call. The V gene's germline CDR1 is MGHRA and CDR2 YSYEKL. The CDR3 extends over 15 amino acids. The V and J ends lost 8 bases and 7 bases respectively, with 20 bases between them. CDR3 residues: CASAWEPGKGEKLFF. DNA of the CDR3: TGCGCCAGCGCATGGGAGCCGGGTAAGGGTGAAAAACTGTTTTTT.

This chain connects TRBV5-1 to TRBJ2-1; TRBD2 agrees at 8 bases. This CDR3 is 17 amino acids long. The trim removed 4 bases at V and 8 bases at J, leaving 17 bases unmatched. CDR1 SGHRS and CDR2 YFSETQ come from the germline V gene. The CDR3 DNA follows: TGCGCCAGCAGCCAAGGTGTCGGGGGGGCCTGGGTTTATGAGCAGTTCTTC. Its translation is CASSQGVGGAWVYEQFF.

V usage is TRBV2 and J usage is TRBJ1-5, with a tentative D call TRBD1 (6 bases). CDR1 and CDR2 (germline): SNHLY, FYNNEI. The CDR3 length is 13 residues. The V gene lost 8 bases and the J gene lost 6 bases, with 14 bases spanning the gap. The CDR3 nucleotides are TGTGCCAGCTACAGGGATTTGGGTCAGCCCCAGCATTTT. This codes for CASYRDLGQPQHF.

This clone turned up a few times. At the DNA level, this CDR3 is encoded by other sequences in the same sample as well. V is TRBV29-1 and J is TRBJ1-1; D not certain. CDR1 and CDR2 from the germline V gene are SQVTM and ANQGSEA. V was trimmed by 7 bases and J by 1 base, leaving 4 bases between them. CDR3 length: 10 amino acids. This CDR3 is CSGQNTEAFF. CDR3 DNA sequence: TGCAGCGGACAGAACACTGAAGCTTTCTTT.

The chain uses TRBV10-3 and TRBJ2-7; D could derive from TRBD1 or TRBD2 (5 bases each). This CDR3 spans 11 amino acids. Germline CDR1 ENHRY, CDR2 SYGVKD. V shed 10 bases and J shed 4 bases, with 11 bases lying between them. CDR3 sequence: CATRDLYEQYF. The CDR3 DNA reads as TGTGCCACCCGGGACCTTTACGAGCAGTACTTC.

V usage is TRBV6-5 and J usage is TRBJ1-6; no clear D gene. Germline V gives CDR1 MNHEY, CDR2 SVGAGI. The CDR3 covers 14 residues. The germline V and J ends were trimmed by 7 bases and 7 bases, with 14 bases remaining between them. The CDR3: CASTYLPGNSPLHF. CDR3 in DNA: TGTGCCAGCACCTACCTCCCGGGGAATTCACCCCTCCACTTT.

The chain is built from TRBV7-2 and TRBJ1-4; possibly TRBD1 for D (5 bases). The V gene lost 5 bases and the J gene lost 7 bases, with 14 bases spanning the gap. CDR3 length: 14 residues. Per the germline V gene, CDR1 is SGHTA and CDR2 is FQGNSA. The CDR3 nucleotides read TGTGCCAGCAGCCCCCAGGGTCAAGGTGAAAAACTGTTTTTT. Residues: CASSPQGQGEKLFF.

The CDR3: CASALGHSLYEQYF. The CDR3 nucleotides are TGTGCCAGCGCCTTGGGGCACAGCCTTTACGAGCAGTACTTC. The rearrangement uses TRBV5-6 and TRBJ2-7, with D perhaps matching TRBD1 (5 bases). V was cut by 7 bases and J by 4 bases, with 18 bases left in between. Germline V gene sequence: CDR1 SGHDT, CDR2 YYEEEE. This CDR3 is built from 14 residues.

This clone has more than one count but fewer than ten. V is TRBV30 and J is TRBJ1-1; TRBD1 aligns across 7 bases. Trimming at V came to 5 bases and at J to 0 bases, leaving 6 bases not matched to a gene. The germline V gene has CDR1 GTSNPN and CDR2 SVGIG (reference sequence). This CDR3 region has 14 residues. CDR3 bases: TGTGCCTGGGCGGAGGGACAGTTGAACACTGAAGCTTTCTTT. As protein: CAWAEGQLNTEAFF.

This clone was counted only a few times. The same CDR3 is also encoded by other DNA sequences in this sample. The rearrangement uses TRBV9 and TRBJ1-1; D call uncertain. The V gene's germline CDR1 is SGDLS and CDR2 YYNGEE. Trimming left V 0 bases short and J 0 bases short, with 9 bases between. The CDR3 covers 15 residues. The CDR3 is CASSVDTGMNTEAFF. The CDR3 DNA reads TGTGCCAGCAGCGTAGACACTGGGATGAACACTGAAGCTTTCTTT.

The genes are TRBV4-1 and TRBJ2-3, with D perhaps matching TRBD2 (6 bases). CDR3 length: 15 residues. From germline, CDR1 is MGHRA and CDR2 YSYEKL. Trimming stripped 4 bases from V and 0 bases from J, with 11 bases between. The CDR3 nucleotides are TGCGCCAGCAGCCTGGGAGGTATGAGCACAGATACGCAGTATTTT. As protein: CASSLGGMSTDTQYF.